One sample yielded the 22 T cell receptor beta chains listed below, sequenced in a study of breast tumors, draining lymph nodes, adjacent tissues. The lymph nodes were axillary draining lymph nodes from breast cancer patients. TCRdb recomputed calls from the multiplex PCR reads with MiXCR, one row per CDR3 protein. The sample holds about 180,000 distinct CDR3 sequences; 25% to 40% are singletons and the top ten take 3% to 4%. Sequenced material: axillary lymph node tissue. Receptor source: a female donor with breast cancer. Some clones in this sample may be carry-over from other donors' samples.

This clonotype was seen at least ten times. The rearrangement uses TRBV27 and TRBJ1-2, with 7 nucleotides matching TRBD1. This CDR3 contains 14 residues. Unmatched junction bases numbered 7, after V lost 5 bases and J lost 4 bases. The germline V gene encodes CDR1 MNHEY and CDR2 SMNVEV (reference sequence). The CDR3 DNA reads as TGTGCCAGCAGTCGATTAGGACAGGCCTATGGCTACACCTTC. This translates into CASSRLGQAYGYTF.

There are many counts of this clonotype. CDR3 sequence: CASSINSGVDEQYF. CDR3 nucleotides: TGTGCCAGTAGTATTAACTCGGGAGTGGACGAGCAGTACTTC. The V and J genes are TRBV19 and TRBJ2-7, with D perhaps matching TRBD2 (6 bases). This CDR3 has 14 residues. Trimming took 3 bases from V and 5 from J, leaving 14 bases between them. Germline V CDR1 and CDR2: LNHDA, SQIVND (reference sequence).

This clonotype was counted only a few times. The V call is TRBV3-2, the J call TRBJ2-4; TRBD2, the table's D call, was not compared with the DNA. TRBV3-2 is listed as a pseudogene. This CDR3 has 15 amino acids. The CDR3 coding sequence is TGTGCCAGCAGCCAAGGGCGCGGGATCATAAACATTCAGTACTTC. This encodes CASSQGRGIINIQYF.

There are many counts of this clonotype. The chain uses TRBV7-2 and TRBJ2-2, with a tentative D call TRBD2 (6 bases). This CDR3 spans 15 amino acids. V shed 5 bases and J shed 4 bases, with 14 bases lying between them. The V gene's germline CDR1 is SGHTA and CDR2 FQGNSA. The CDR3 reads CASSLGTRFTGELFF. The CDR3 nucleotides are TGTGCCAGCAGCCTGGGGACTCGTTTCACCGGGGAGCTGTTTTTT.

In regard to this clonotype: The final CDR3 position lacks the conserved phenylalanine or tryptophan, pointing to a likely read error. Because the CDR3's place on the DNA is in doubt, the DNA is left out and the CDR3 is given as listed by TCRdb. The rearrangement links TRBV20-1 to TRBJ2-5; the tabulated D call, TRBD1, remains unverified against the DNA. The CDR3 comprises 16 residues, both ends counted. CDR1 and CDR2 from the germline V gene are DFQATT and SNEGSKA (reference sequence). The CDR3 reads CSARARQGNYGYTFGS.

V and J are TRBV11-2 and TRBJ2-1; D unclear. V was cut by 5 bases and J by 12 bases, with 14 bases left in between. CDR3 length: 12 residues. Per the germline V gene, CDR1 is SGHAT and CDR2 is FQNNGV. The DNA for the CDR3 is TGTGCCAGCAGCCCGAGATACGATGCGCAGTTCTTC. Its translation: CASSPRYDAQFF.

The chain couples TRBV7-7 to TRBJ1-5; D is uncertain. CDR1 SSHAT and CDR2 FNYEAQ come from the germline V gene (reference sequence). Trimming took 7 bases from V and 6 from J, leaving 19 bases between them. The CDR3 has 15 residues. The CDR3 sequence: CASTERDLDVQPQHF. The DNA for the CDR3 is TGTGCCAGCACCGAACGGGATTTGGATGTTCAGCCCCAGCATTTT. The whole variable domain, remainder taken from reference TRBV7-7 and TRBJ1-5, is GAGVSQSPRYKVTKRGQDVTLRCDPISSHATLYWYQQALGQGPEFLTYFNYEAQPDKSGLPSDRFSAERPEGSISTLTIQRTEQRDSAMYRCASTERDLDVQPQHFGDGTRLSIL.

This clonotype has ten or more counts. The chain combines TRBV5-1 with TRBJ2-7, with D perhaps matching TRBD2 (5 bases). Germline V gene sequence: CDR1 SGHRS, CDR2 YFSETQ. The CDR3 has 13 residues. V was shortened by 0 bases and J by 7 bases, with 11 bases between the two germline ends. As DNA, the CDR3 is TGCGCCAGCAGCTTGGGTCGGGAACGAGAGCAGTACTTC. Its protein is CASSLGREREQYF. The full variable domain, in which reference TRBV5-1 and TRBJ2-7 provide the parts outside the CDR3, is KAGVTQTPRYLIKTRGQQVTLSCSPISGHRSVSWYQQTPGQGLQFLFEYFSETQRNKGNFPGRFSGRQFSNSRSEMNVSTLELGDSALYLCASSLGREREQYFGPGTRLTVT.

This clonotype was seen repeatedly, ten times or more. The chain recombines TRBV4-3 with TRBJ2-7, with D maybe TRBD1 (5 bases). The CDR3 loop spans 16 amino acids. V was pared by 0 bases and J by 2 bases, with 14 bases between. Germline CDR1 and CDR2: LGHNA and YSLEER. CDR3 residues: CASSQDLAGWTYEQYF. The CDR3 bases are TGCGCCAGCAGCCAAGATTTGGCAGGGTGGACCTACGAGCAGTACTTC.

This clonotype came up many times. CDR3 sequence: CSASPILPKNNEQFF. The CDR3 DNA reads as TGCAGTGCTAGCCCCATACTCCCTAAAAACAATGAGCAGTTCTTC. The V gene is TRBV20-1, the J gene TRBJ2-1; D is ambiguous. V gave up 3 bases and J gave up 5 bases, with 17 bases separating them. The CDR3 consists of 15 residues. In germline, CDR1 is DFQATT, CDR2 SNEGSKA (reference sequence).

Remarks on this clonotype: No conserved phenylalanine or tryptophan ends this CDR3, so it is likely a read error. V gene TRBV20-1 combines with J gene TRBJ2-1; the match to TRBD1 covers 9 bases. The CDR3 runs to 17 residues. Trimming took 4 bases from V and 8 from J; bases not matched to a gene: 18. The V gene's germline CDR1 is DFQATT and CDR2 SNEGSKA (reference sequence). CDR3 protein: CSAMGQGLQVGYYEQFL. The CDR3 bases are TGCAGTGCTATGGGACAGGGCCTACAAGTTGGATACTATGAGCAGTTCCTC.

CDR3 DNA sequence: TGTGCCAGCAGCTCCCGCACGCCCGGGGAGCTGTTTTTT. Translated, it gives CASSSRTPGELFF. The chain employs TRBV7-2 and TRBJ2-2, with D unclear. The CDR3 runs 13 residues. Germline-derived CDR1 and CDR2 are SGHTA and FQGNSA. Deletions cut 4 bases from V and 6 bases from J, with 9 bases between.

This clonotype was picked up many times. The V and J genes are TRBV19 and TRBJ2-2, with D unclear. This CDR3 has 14 amino acids. V dropped 2 bases and J dropped 2 bases, with 6 bases sitting between them. Germline V gene data show CDR1 as LNHDA and CDR2 as SQIVND (reference sequence). CDR3 region: CASSISLNTGELFF. The CDR3 nucleotides read TGTGCCAGTAGTATATCTCTAAACACCGGGGAGCTGTTTTTT.

This clonotype was observed at least ten times. The chain joins TRBV12-5 to TRBJ2-3, with unresolved D. The CDR3 spans 15 residues. V lost 1 base to trimming and J lost 1 base, with 9 bases between them. Germline CDR1 is LGHNT and CDR2 is FRNRAP. The CDR3 region has the DNA TGTGCTAGTGGTTTGGGCGGACCTGGCACAGATACGCAGTATTTT. Translating gives CASGLGGPGTDTQYF. The full variable domain, in which reference TRBV12-5 and TRBJ2-3 provide the parts outside the CDR3, is DARVTQTPRHKVTEMGQEVTMRCQPILGHNTVFWYRQTMMQGLELLAYFRNRAPLDDSGMPKDRFSAEMPDATLATLKIQPSEPRDSAVYFCASGLGGPGTDTQYFGPGTRLTVL.

This clonotype was observed many times. J is TRBJ2-7 and V is TRBV5-1; TRBD1 agrees at 9 bases. Germline lookup yields CDR1 SGHRS and CDR2 YFSETQ. Unmatched junction bases numbered 11, after V lost 4 bases and J lost 6 bases. The CDR3 consists of 15 residues. CDR3 sequence reads: CASSGTGTGSGEQYF. As DNA, the CDR3 is TGCGCCAGCAGCGGAACCGGGACAGGGAGTGGCGAGCAGTACTTC.

With respect to this clonotype: Lacking the conserved final phenylalanine or tryptophan, this CDR3 likely reflects a read error. Because the CDR3's place on the DNA is in doubt, the DNA is left out and the CDR3 is given as listed by TCRdb. The genes are TRBV9 and TRBJ2-7. Germline CDR1 is SGDLS and CDR2 is YYNGEE. From its first to its last residue, the CDR3 has 14 amino acids. CDR3 residues: CASSVEDSSYEQSL.

In its sample, this clonotype was seen once. The chain combines TRBV15 with TRBJ2-3, with a weak D call TRBD1 (6 bases). In germline, CDR1 is LNHNV, CDR2 YYDKDF (reference sequence). This CDR3 spans 14 amino acids. Between the trimmed V and J ends, which lost 3 bases and 4 bases, there was a span of 11 bases. The chain's CDR3 is CATSRPEGADTQYF. CDR3 bases: TGTGCCACCAGCAGGCCCGAGGGGGCAGATACGCAGTATTTT.

V usage is TRBV7-8 and J usage is TRBJ1-1, with a weak D call TRBD1 (6 bases). The V end was cut by 3 bases, the J end by 1 base, with 15 bases between. CDR3 length equals 16 residues. Germline V gives CDR1 SGHVS, CDR2 FQNEAQ. The CDR3 nucleotides are TGTGCCAGCAGCTTCCCTTTCGGACAGACGAACACTGAAGCTTTCTTT. It yields the protein CASSFPFGQTNTEAFF.

This clonotype appeared a single time. Without the conserved terminal phenylalanine or tryptophan, this CDR3 likely stems from a read error. Because the CDR3's place on the DNA is in doubt, the DNA is left out and the CDR3 is given as listed by TCRdb. This rearrangement joins TRBV6-5 to TRBJ1-4; the table's D call TRBD1 went unverified against the DNA. Counting both end residues, the CDR3 totals 11 amino acids. The germline V gene encodes CDR1 MNHEY and CDR2 SVGAGI. The CDR3 spells CASSHLRQGGY.

This clonotype was seen many times. V is TRBV9 and J is TRBJ2-3, with 7 bases fitting TRBD2. From germline, CDR1 is SGDLS and CDR2 YYNGEE. V trimming: 4 bases; J trimming: 0 bases; junction bases outside the gene matches: 2. The CDR3 sequence is 14 residues long. CDR3 nucleotide sequence: TGTGCCAGCAGCTGGACTAGTAGCACAGATACGCAGTATTTT. As protein: CASSWTSSTDTQYF.

This clonotype was seen at least ten times. The genes are TRBV28 and TRBJ1-6; 9 positions match TRBD1. The germline CDR1 and CDR2 sequences are MDHEN and SYDVKM. V gave up 5 bases and J gave up 9 bases; unmatched junction bases: 5. This CDR3 spans 14 amino acids. CDR3 coding DNA: TGTGCCAGCAGTAGAGACAGGGGGGTTTCACCCCTCCACTTT. Translating it yields CASSRDRGVSPLHF.

This clonotype was seen repeatedly, ten times or more. The chain carries TRBV6-1 and TRBJ2-2; TRBD2 might be the D (6 bases). This CDR3 is 16 amino acids long. The germline V and J ends were trimmed by 6 bases and 1 base, with 15 bases remaining between them. The V gene's germline CDR1 is MNHNS and CDR2 SASEGT. The CDR3 loop reads CASRVGTAMNTGELFF. CDR3 bases: TGTGCCAGCAGGGTTGGGACTGCCATGAACACCGGGGAGCTGTTTTTT.